What follows describes a single T cell receptor (beta chain). The antigen remains unidentified. The data derive from a study of cytomegalovirus exposure and HLA in healthy donors. Findings of the study overall: Follow-up analysis later connected one missense variant in DCLRE1C with trimming of TCR beta V- and J-genes. Several top significant clusters appeared, in a later analysis, to be linked to common viral pathogens.

The CDR3 extends over 11 amino acids. The V and J ends lost 5 bases and 5 bases respectively, with 7 bases between them. Looked up from germline, CDR1 is MNHEY and CDR2 is SVGAGI. Amplification used 60 Vbeta primers and 13 Jbeta primers. Study processing details: In a later analysis, roughly 11 million of 65 million to 90 million unique beta chains occurred in at least two donors. Clones were sequenced by immunoSEQ multiplex PCR, and TCRdb holds only the in-frame ones, with some missing. D and trimming come from the DNA, and the V and J calls and clone size come from that table. The sample contains 63,000 or so clones, about 74% of which appear only once.

Material for sequencing was PBMCs. V is TRBV6-5 and J is TRBJ2-7; D gene unclear. This receptor was obtained from a woman in her 30s in good health and CMV-seropositive. The CDR3 loop reads CASSRRNEQYF. Written as DNA, the CDR3 is TGTGCCAGCAGTAGGCGGAACGAGCAGTACTTC.